A single T cell receptor beta chain is shown here with its context. Antigen: not known. These data belong to a study of cytomegalovirus exposure and HLA in healthy donors. With 60 Vbeta and 13 Jbeta primers, the PCR was carried out. The protocol was immunoSEQ multiplex PCR, while the TCRdb copy is restricted to in-frame clones and leaves out a portion. The sample lists 100,000 to 140,000 clones; roughly 80% were seen once. Findings and limits, study-wide: Highly shared sequence variants in one cluster were likely a sequencing artifact.

Germline CDR1 and CDR2: MGHRA and YSYEKL. The CDR3 has 17 residues. The V and J ends lost 0 bases and 6 bases respectively, with 18 bases between them. The source is a young man in good health and CMV-seronegative. The V and J genes are TRBV4-1 and TRBJ2-1; TRBD1 is a possible D gene (5 bases). Material: PBMCs. CDR3 in amino acids: CASSQEGGVPRGNEQFF. The CDR3, as DNA: TGCGCCAGCAGCCAAGAGGGCGGAGTCCCTAGGGGCAATGAGCAGTTCTTC.